These 19 T cell receptor beta chains originate from one sample sequenced in a study of T-cell memory formation after mild COVID-19. Each CDR3 protein is one row after TCRdb ran MiXCR on the 5' RACE reads. This table has under 450,000 distinct CDR3 sequences, approximately 15% appearing once. Sequenced: PBMCs or a T cell subset sorted from them (not recorded which). The receptors derive from a man in his late teens or twenties who had mild COVID-19 (a few samples of this study predate the infection). Cell type and time point are not known.

This clonotype was seen a handful of times. This chain uses TRBV14 with TRBJ2-7; maybe TRBD2 (5 bases). The CDR3 runs 15 residues. With 4 bases removed from V and 4 bases from J, the gap between germline ends came to 17 bases. The V gene's germline CDR1 is SGHDN and CDR2 FVKESK. For the CDR3, the DNA is TGTGCCAGCAGCCCAATGGGCAACACGGGGTACGAGCAGTACTTC. Translation gives CASSPMGNTGYEQYF.

V is TRBV7-9 and J is TRBJ1-2; tentative D call: TRBD1 (5 bases). The CDR3 contains 15 residues. V was clipped by 5 bases and J by 4 bases, with 17 bases between them. CDR1 is SEHNR and CDR2 is FQNEAQ in the germline V gene (reference sequence). The CDR3 here is CASSAGDGGIYGYTF. CDR3 DNA: TGTGCCAGCAGCGCAGGCGACGGGGGAATCTATGGCTACACCTTC.

This clonotype was recorded many times. The V gene is TRBV12-3 or TRBV12-4, the J gene TRBJ1-5; D unclear. The V end was cut by 4 bases, the J end by 6 bases, with 10 bases between. The CDR3 consists of 13 residues. The CDR3 DNA sequence: TGTGCCAGCAGTTCCAGATTAGTTCAGCCCCAGCATTTT. Its translation is CASSSRLVQPQHF.

V usage is TRBV5-1 and J usage is TRBJ1-1; D gene uncertain. V was clipped by 4 bases and J by 7 bases, with 14 bases between them. The CDR3 runs to 13 residues. CDR1 is SGHRS, CDR2 YFSETQ, per germline. CDR3 amino acids: CASSPEYSVEAFF. CDR3 bases: TGCGCCAGCAGCCCTGAATACAGCGTTGAAGCTTTCTTT. Variable domain in full (rest from reference TRBV5-1 and TRBJ1-1): KAGVTQTPRYLIKTRGQQVTLSCSPISGHRSVSWYQQTPGQGLQFLFEYFSETQRNKGNFPGRFSGRQFSNSRSEMNVSTLELGDSALYLCASSPEYSVEAFFGQGTRLTVV.

This clonotype has just a few counts. The V and J genes are TRBV6-6 and TRBJ2-3; either TRBD1 or TRBD2 may supply D (5 bases each). The CDR3 length is 17 residues. Germline CDR1 MNHNY, CDR2 SVGAGI (reference sequence). V was cut by 1 base and J by 2 bases, with 16 bases left in between. This chain's CDR3 is CASSYWKGVSVTDTQYF. For the CDR3, the DNA is TGTGCCAGCAGTTACTGGAAAGGGGTTAGCGTCACAGATACGCAGTATTTT.

The V and J genes are TRBV11-2 and TRBJ2-5; D perhaps matches TRBD2 (5 bases). CDR1 and CDR2 from the germline V gene are SGHAT and FQNNGV. The V end lost 5 bases, the J end lost 7 bases, and 17 bases lay between the germline ends. This CDR3 comprises 14 residues. In DNA, the CDR3 is TGTGCCAGCAGCCAGGACTCTGGATTGTGGACCCAGTACTTC. The encoded protein is CASSQDSGLWTQYF.

This chain connects TRBV27 to TRBJ1-5; D is undetermined. V lost 0 bases to trimming and J lost 1 base, with 13 bases between them. The CDR3 contains 17 residues. Germline V gives CDR1 MNHEY, CDR2 SMNVEV (reference sequence). CDR3 DNA sequence: TGTGCCAGCAGTTTATCGACACCGGCTATAAGCAATCAGCCCCAGCATTTT. Its protein is CASSLSTPAISNQPQHF.

This clonotype was observed a handful of times. This sequence joins TRBV20-1 and TRBJ2-1; no definite D call. The V end lost 5 bases, the J end lost 7 bases, and 15 bases lay between the germline ends. Germline CDR1 reads DFQATT; CDR2 reads SNEGSKA (reference sequence). The CDR3 contains 13 residues. DNA of the CDR3: TGCAGTGCTTTGCCGGTTGGGCGAAATGAGCAGTTCTTC. It translates to CSALPVGRNEQFF.

The chain has TRBV7-2 and TRBJ1-5; maybe TRBD1 (6 bases). The CDR3 is 14 amino acids. V was clipped by 5 bases and J by 3 bases, with 11 bases between them. Germline loops: CDR1 SGHTA, CDR2 FQGNSA. The CDR3 is CASSQDRVNQPQHF. CDR3 in DNA: TGTGCCAGCAGCCAGGACAGAGTCAATCAGCCCCAGCATTTT.

This clonotype was observed at least ten times. The CDR3 coding sequence is TGTGCCAGCAGCCGTACGCCGGGACAGGGCACAGATACGCAGTATTTT. Amino acid sequence: CASSRTPGQGTDTQYF. This chain joins TRBV7-2 and TRBJ2-3, with 8 bases matching TRBD1. Trimming removed 5 bases from V and 1 base from J; junction bases left unmatched: 8. The CDR3 has 16 residues. Germline V lookup: CDR1 SGHTA, CDR2 FQGNSA.

The chain combines TRBV12-3 or TRBV12-4 with TRBJ2-7; D might be TRBD1 (5 bases). V lost 4 bases and J 2 bases, leaving 12 bases between the germline ends. The CDR3 consists of 14 residues. The CDR3 sequence: CASSSDSGTYEQYF. The CDR3, as DNA: TGTGCCAGCAGTTCAGACAGTGGGACCTACGAGCAGTACTTC.

This rearrangement joins TRBV9 to TRBJ2-2; D is possibly TRBD2 (5 bases). Trimming took 3 bases from V and 6 from J, leaving 24 bases between them. The CDR3 sequence is 18 residues long. Germline V CDR1 and CDR2: SGDLS, YYNGEE. The CDR3 coding sequence is TGTGCCAGCAGCGAAGTAGGTGAACTACCCGGAGCGGCCGGGGAGCTGTTTTTT. This encodes CASSEVGELPGAAGELFF. The full variable domain, with the rest looked up from reference TRBV9 and TRBJ2-2, is DSGVTQTPKHLITATGQRVTLRCSPRSGDLSVYWYQQSLDQGLQFLIQYYNGEERAKGNILERFSAQQFPDLHSELNLSSLELGDSALYFCASSEVGELPGAAGELFFGEGSRLTVL.

This sequence joins TRBV5-1 and TRBJ1-5, with D hard to call. The V end was cut by 0 bases, the J end by 5 bases, with 9 bases between. This CDR3 region has 14 residues. Germline V gene data show CDR1 as SGHRS and CDR2 as YFSETQ. Written as DNA, the CDR3 is TGCGCCAGCAGCTTGGGGCCAGACTATCAGCCCCAGCATTTT. This translates into CASSLGPDYQPQHF.

This clonotype has ten or more counts. The CDR3 coding sequence is TGTGCCATCAGTGTGACAGGCTACAACACTGAAGCTTTCTTT. Translation: CAISVTGYNTEAFF. The J gene is TRBJ1-1, the V gene TRBV10-3; D is possibly TRBD1 (6 bases). Trimming pared 4 bases from V and 2 bases from J, leaving 11 bases between. The CDR3 is 14 amino acids. Looked up from germline, CDR1 is ENHRY and CDR2 is SYGVKD.

In this sample, this clonotype turned up a few times. The chain links TRBV5-1 to TRBJ1-1; D gene unclear. This CDR3 spans 14 amino acids. The V end was cut by 2 bases, the J end by 1 base, with 9 bases between. Germline CDR1 SGHRS, CDR2 YFSETQ. This CDR3 is CASSLRSPNTEAFF. CDR3 nucleotides: TGCGCCAGCAGCTTAAGGTCTCCGAACACTGAAGCTTTCTTT.

The chain has TRBV27 and TRBJ2-3; TRBD2 aligns across 8 bases. V dropped 10 bases and J dropped 2; count of bases not matched to a gene: 8. The CDR3 totals 14 residues. Germline V gives CDR1 MNHEY, CDR2 SMNVEV (reference sequence). CDR3 sequence: CATQRGIHTDTQYF. The CDR3 nucleotides read TGTGCCACCCAGCGGGGGATACACACAGATACGCAGTATTTT.

The genes are TRBV20-1 and TRBJ1-5; 7 bases line up with TRBD1. Trimming cost V 3 bases and J 5 bases; bases outside gene matches: 7. The germline CDR1 and CDR2 sequences are DFQATT and SNEGSKA (reference sequence). CDR3 length: 14 amino acids. In nucleotides, the CDR3 is TGCAGTGCTAGTCTAGGACAGGACGATCAGCCCCAGCATTTT. Translation gives CSASLGQDDQPQHF.

The V call is TRBV4-3, the J call TRBJ1-3, with unresolved D. Trimming took 6 bases from V and 1 from J, leaving 10 bases between them. This CDR3 is built from 14 residues. Germline-derived CDR1 and CDR2 are LGHNA and YSLEER. CDR3 residues: CASSRSGSGNTIYF. The DNA for the CDR3 is TGCGCCAGCAGTAGATCGGGATCTGGAAACACCATATATTTT.

This chain connects TRBV12-3 or TRBV12-4 to TRBJ1-5; D might be TRBD1 (5 bases). The CDR3 runs 15 residues. Between the trimmed V and J ends, which lost 3 bases and 2 bases, there was a span of 11 bases. The CDR3 DNA reads as TGTGCCAGCAGTTTCGAGGGGAGAGGCAATCAGCCCCAGCATTTT. Amino acids: CASSFEGRGNQPQHF.